This TCR beta chain was sequenced in a study of T-cell memory formation after mild COVID-19. Study-wide results and limits: Clones that contracted from day 15 to 85 were balanced CD4/CD8, while later expanders leaned CD4+. Those CD4+ clones that contracted were mainly in CM and EM (CD8+ ones in EMRA).

Each CDR3 protein gets one entry after TCRdb re-called the 5' RACE reads with MiXCR. The sample has over 150,000 distinct CDR3 sequences; around 21% are singletons. The J segment lost 3 bases and the V segment lost 10 bases, leaving 9 bases of the junction unmatched. CDR1 is MNHEY, CDR2 SVGEGT, per germline. CDR3 length: 13 residues. This clonotype was seen more than once but under ten times. Its target is unknown. The clonotype comes from an adult woman who had mild COVID-19 (a few samples of this study predate the infection). Cell type and time point are not known. The genes are TRBV6-2 or TRBV6-3 and TRBJ2-7, with 7 bases lining up with TRBD1. Material: PBMCs or a T cell subset sorted from them (not recorded which). The CDR3 DNA reads as TGTGCCACTAGGGACAGAAAGGGCTACGAGCAGTACTTC. Its protein is CATRDRKGYEQYF.